This paragraph reports one TCR beta chain. Its antigen is still unknown. This entry comes from a study of T cell responses to AZD1222 COVID-19 vaccine. At the level of the study: Pooling was applied to second doses at about 4 or about 12 weeks. Study-wide results and limits: Two AZD1222 doses significantly raised spike-specific TCR breadth and depth over controls. Vaccine-associated CD4 TCRs spanned spike, dominant at 160-218 and 743-854.

Repertoires were generated with immunoSEQ multiplex PCR, while TCRdb's copy carries only in-frame clones and drops some. The sample records tens of thousands of clones, roughly three quarters being singletons. The material was peripheral blood, obtained on day 0 of AZD1222 vaccination. The receptor was derived from an adult in good health.

The DNA of the CDR3 is TGCGCCAGCAGCAGGGACAGATACAATGAGCAGTTCTTC. It yields the protein CASSRDRYNEQFF. This chain uses TRBV5-1 with TRBJ2-1; TRBD1 matches 7 bases. The V gene end was trimmed by 4 bases and the J gene end by 4 bases; junction bases not matched to a gene: 2. The CDR3 spans 13 residues. Per germline, CDR1 SGHRS and CDR2 YFSETQ.